The T cell receptor beta chain described here comes from a study of blood T cell repertoires in COVID-19. About the research overall: The United States, Italy and Spain were the sources of the acute and convalescent COVID-19 samples. Sample material is recorded as cDNA or gDNA derived from T cells, B-cell-depleted T cells, or PBMCs.

In the original analysis: Cell counts per sample came from amplifying reference gene primers. The method was immunoSEQ multiplex PCR; TCRdb's version includes in-frame clones alone and lacks a portion of them. The V and J calls and the clone size are those of that table, but D and trimming were determined from the DNA. The repertoire consists of 100,000 to 120,000 clones, with about 80% occurring once and the leading ten covering roughly 8%. This CDR3 has 15 amino acids. Between the trimmed V and J ends, which lost 5 bases and 5 bases, there was a span of 16 bases. Germline-derived CDR1 and CDR2 are SGHTA and FQGNSA.

The sequencing sample was made of peripheral blood. The chain couples TRBV7-2 to TRBJ1-5, with D tentatively TRBD1 (5 bases). The origin of this receptor is a woman aged 40-49 years with acute or convalescent COVID-19. This CDR3 is CASSPGTGGYQPQHF. In DNA form, the CDR3 reads TGTGCCAGCAGCCCTGGGACGGGAGGATATCAGCCCCAGCATTTT.